This TCR beta chain came from a study of long-term antiretroviral therapy in people with HIV. V was clipped by 6 bases and J by 6 bases; unmatched bases: 3. CDR1 is LNHDA and CDR2 is SQIVND in the germline V gene (reference sequence). The CDR3 totals 14 residues. The run of the v3.0 immunoSEQ assay was at survey level. The repertoire was sequenced with immunoSEQ multiplex PCR; TCRdb's copy has only in-frame clones and lacks some. The sample holds 30,000 to 40,000 clones, more than 60% seen once. This specimen consisted of unsorted PBMCs, obtained 3.1 years after starting antiretroviral therapy. The J gene is TRBJ1-6, the V gene TRBV19; 9 nucleotides line up with TRBD1. This clonotype originated in a woman aged 50 to 60 with HIV. CDR3 nucleotide sequence: TGTGCCAGTAGATCGACAGGGGGTAATTCACCCCTCCACTTT. Translation: CASRSTGGNSPLHF.